This T cell receptor beta chain was profiled in a study of blood T cell repertoires in COVID-19. Study information: Researchers got acute and convalescent COVID-19 samples from the United States, Italy and Spain. T cells, B-cell-depleted T cells, or PBMCs supplied cDNA or gDNA.

Per the study methods: It was from reference gene primer amplification that nucleated cell counts were estimated. Profiled with immunoSEQ multiplex PCR; TCRdb holds only in-frame clones, not every one. Clone size and the V and J calls come from that table; the DNA yielded D and trimming. Found here are over 250,000 clones, approximately 87% of them singletons; the top ten hold approximately 5.3%. This clonotype originated in a woman under 40 who had recovered from COVID-19. The sample taken for sequencing was PBMCs or T cells enriched from blood (not recorded which).

CDR3 bases: TGTGCCAGCTCACCGGCGGGGGGTTATACGCAGTATTTT. Its translation is CASSPAGGYTQYF. V gene TRBV18 combines with J gene TRBJ2-3, with 8 bases fitting TRBD2. Germline CDR1 and CDR2: KGHSH and LQKENI. This CDR3 has 13 amino acids. The trim removed 3 bases at V and 7 bases at J, leaving 3 bases unmatched. The full variable domain, rest sourced from reference TRBV18 and TRBJ2-3, is NAGVMQNPRHLVRRRGQEARLRCSPMKGHSHVYWYRQLPEEGLKFMVYLQKENIIDESGMPKERFSAEFPKEGPSILRIQQVVRGDSAAYFCASSPAGGYTQYFGPGTRLTVL.